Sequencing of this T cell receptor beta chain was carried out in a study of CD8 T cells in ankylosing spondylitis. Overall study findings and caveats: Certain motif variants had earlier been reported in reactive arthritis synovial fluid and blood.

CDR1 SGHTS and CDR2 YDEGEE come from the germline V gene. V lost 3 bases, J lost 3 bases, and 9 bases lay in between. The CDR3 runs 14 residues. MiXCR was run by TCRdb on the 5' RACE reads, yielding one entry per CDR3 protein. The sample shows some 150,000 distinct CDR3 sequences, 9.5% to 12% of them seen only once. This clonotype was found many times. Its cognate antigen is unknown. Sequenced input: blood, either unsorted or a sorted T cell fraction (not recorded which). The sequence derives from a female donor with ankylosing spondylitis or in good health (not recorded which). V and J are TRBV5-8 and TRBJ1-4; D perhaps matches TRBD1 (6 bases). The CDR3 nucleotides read TGTGCCAGCAGCTCAGGGGCAGCTAATGAAAAACTGTTTTTT. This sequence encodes CASSSGAANEKLFF.